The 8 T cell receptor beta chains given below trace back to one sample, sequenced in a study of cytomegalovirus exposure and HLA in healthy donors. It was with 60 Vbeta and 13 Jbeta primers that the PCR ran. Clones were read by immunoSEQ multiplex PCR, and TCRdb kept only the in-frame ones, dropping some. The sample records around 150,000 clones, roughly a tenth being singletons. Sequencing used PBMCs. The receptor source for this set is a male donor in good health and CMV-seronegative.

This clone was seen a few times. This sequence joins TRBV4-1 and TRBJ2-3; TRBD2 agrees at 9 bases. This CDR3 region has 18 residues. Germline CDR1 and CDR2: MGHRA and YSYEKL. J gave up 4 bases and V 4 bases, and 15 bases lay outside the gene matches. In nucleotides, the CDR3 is TGCGCCAGCAGCCCCTCCCATTCGGCGGGAGGGCCAGCAGATACGCAGTATTTT. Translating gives CASSPSHSAGGPADTQYF.

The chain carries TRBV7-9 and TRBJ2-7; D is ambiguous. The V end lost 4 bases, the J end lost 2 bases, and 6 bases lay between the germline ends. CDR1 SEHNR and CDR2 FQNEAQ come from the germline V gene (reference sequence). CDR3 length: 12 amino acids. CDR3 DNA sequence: TGTGCCAGCAGCTCCCCTCCCTACGAGCAGTACTTC. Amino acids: CASSSPPYEQYF.

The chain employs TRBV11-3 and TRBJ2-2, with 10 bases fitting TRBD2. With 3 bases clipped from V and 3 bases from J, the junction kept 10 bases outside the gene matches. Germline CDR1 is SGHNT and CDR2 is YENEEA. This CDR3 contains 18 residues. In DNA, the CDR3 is TGTGCCAGCAGCTTCGGACTAGCGGCTTTAGGGGACACCGGGGAGCTGTTTTTT. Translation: CASSFGLAALGDTGELFF. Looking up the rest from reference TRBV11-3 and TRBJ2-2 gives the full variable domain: EAGVVQSPRYKIIEKKQPVAFWCNPISGHNTLYWYLQNLGQGPELLIRYENEEAVDDSQLPKDRFSAERLKGVDSTLKIQPAELGDSAVYLCASSFGLAALGDTGELFFGEGSRLTVL.

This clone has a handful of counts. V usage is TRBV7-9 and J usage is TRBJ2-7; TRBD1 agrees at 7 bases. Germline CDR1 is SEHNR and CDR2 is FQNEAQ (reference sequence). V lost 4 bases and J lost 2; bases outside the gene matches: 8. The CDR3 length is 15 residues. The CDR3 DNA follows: TGTGCCAGCAGCTCGACAGGGTCACGAGCCTACGAGCAGTACTTC. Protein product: CASSSTGSRAYEQYF.

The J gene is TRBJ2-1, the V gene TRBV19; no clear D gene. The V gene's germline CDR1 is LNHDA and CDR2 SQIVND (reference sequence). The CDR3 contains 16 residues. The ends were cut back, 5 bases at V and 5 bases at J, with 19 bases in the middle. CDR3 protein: CASSPLRGAVHNEQFF. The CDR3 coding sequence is TGTGCCAGTAGTCCCCTCCGAGGAGCTGTCCACAATGAGCAGTTCTTC. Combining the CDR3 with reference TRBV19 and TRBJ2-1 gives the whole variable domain DGGITQSPKYLFRKEGQNVTLSCEQNLNHDAMYWYRQDPGQGLRLIYYSQIVNDFQKGDIAEGYSVSREKKESFPLTVTSAQKNPTAFYLCASSPLRGAVHNEQFFGPGTRLTVL.

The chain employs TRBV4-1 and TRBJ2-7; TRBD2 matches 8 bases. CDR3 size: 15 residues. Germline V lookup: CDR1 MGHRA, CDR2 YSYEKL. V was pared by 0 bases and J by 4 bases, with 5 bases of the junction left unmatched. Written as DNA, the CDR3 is TGCGCCAGCAGCCAAGAACCGGGAGGGCCTTACGAGCAGTACTTC. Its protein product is CASSQEPGGPYEQYF.

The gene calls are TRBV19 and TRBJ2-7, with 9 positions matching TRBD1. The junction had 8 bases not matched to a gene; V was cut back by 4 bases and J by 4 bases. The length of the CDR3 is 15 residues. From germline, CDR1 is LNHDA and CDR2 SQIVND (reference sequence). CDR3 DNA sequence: TGTGCCAGTAGTAGACAGGGGGATCCCAAGTACGAGCAGTACTTC. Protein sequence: CASSRQGDPKYEQYF.

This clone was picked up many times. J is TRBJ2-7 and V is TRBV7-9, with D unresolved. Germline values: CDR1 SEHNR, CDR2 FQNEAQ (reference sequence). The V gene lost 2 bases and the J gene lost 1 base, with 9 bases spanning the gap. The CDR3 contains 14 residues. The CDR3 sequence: CASSLPQVSYEQYF. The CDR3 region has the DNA TGTGCCAGCAGCTTACCTCAGGTTTCCTACGAGCAGTACTTC.